The present T cell receptor beta chain was sequenced within a study of CD8+ T cells in alopecia areata. On this clone itself: Its antigen is not identified.

The CDR3 spans 13 residues. Germline assignment: CDR1 SGHRS and CDR2 YFSETQ. V was trimmed by 0 bases and J by 12 bases, leaving 10 bases between them. General study findings and limits: Affected scalp, especially in alopecia totalis/universalis, had a higher clonality than normal scalp did. It was observed that many expanded lesional clones persisted in scalp and blood during tofacitinib.

TCR sequencing used cDNA made by reverse transcription of extracted RNA. Assay: immunoSEQ multiplex PCR; the TCRdb copy retains only in-frame clones and omits some. This sample has approximately 200,000 clones, with around 60% found just once. Treatment denoted: oral pan-JAK inhibitor, 5-10 mg twice daily. Alopecia areata patients gave lesional scalp punch biopsies and peripheral blood samples. This chain links TRBV5-1 with TRBJ1-6; possible D gene TRBD1, 6 bases. The sequence derives from a human donor with alopecia areata. This sample comprised CD4+ T cells sorted from blood, obtained at week 4, from a patient treated with tofacitinib. The CDR3 here is CASSLAGAEPLHF. CDR3 nucleotide sequence: TGCGCCAGCAGCTTGGCAGGGGCAGAACCCCTCCACTTT.